The T cell receptor (beta chain) described here comes from a study of blood T cell repertoires in COVID-19. Study at large: Sources were T cells, B-cell-depleted T cells, or PBMCs; the material itself was cDNA or gDNA.

Clones were read by immunoSEQ multiplex PCR, and TCRdb kept only the in-frame ones, dropping some. This table has 200,000 to 250,000 clones, about 87% appearing once. This CDR3 has 15 amino acids. Trimming pared 0 bases from V and 7 bases from J, leaving 11 bases between. Looked up from germline, CDR1 is SGHRS and CDR2 is YFSETQ. The age range of participants was about 18 to 95 years, with residence in about two dozen US areas. Clinical history reported by participants formed the basis on which cohorts were assigned. Two consecutive negative NP/OP PCR tests, clearance, or resolved symptoms defined Cohort 3 recovery.

Sequencing was done on a sample of PBMCs or T cells enriched from blood (not recorded which). The chain uses TRBV5-1 and TRBJ1-6, with D perhaps matching TRBD1 (6 bases). The TCR originated in a woman in her 30s who had recovered from COVID-19. This CDR3 reads CASSLGQGSNSPLHF. CDR3 DNA sequence: TGCGCCAGCAGCTTGGGGCAGGGGAGCAATTCACCCCTCCACTTT.